This T cell receptor beta chain appears in the sequencing data of a study of T cell repertoires in cytomegalovirus infection. V lost 6 bases to trimming and J lost 7 bases; unmatched junction nucleotides: 6. CDR1 is SGHVS, CDR2 FQNEAQ, per germline. This CDR3 region has 15 residues. TCRdb re-analysed the reads in MiXCR, keeping a single row per CDR3 protein. Of 150,000 or so distinct CDR3 sequences in the sample, over 25% were seen once. A word on this clonotype: Its antigen is unknown.

The TCR sequence derives from a human donor in good health (CMV status not recorded). Some clones in this sample may be carry-over from other donors' samples. The rearrangement links TRBV7-8 to TRBJ1-6; 10 bases are shared with TRBD1. The sequenced sample was CD8+ T cells from cultured PBMCs, obtained from culture after CMV antigen stimulation. CDR3: CASSGDRGWNSPLHF. The DNA for the CDR3 is TGTGCCAGCAGTGGGGACAGGGGTTGGAATTCACCCCTCCACTTT.